These 2 T cell receptor beta chains were all obtained from the same sample, sequenced in a study of CD8+CD57+ T cells in acquired aplastic anemia. Profiling of TCR beta VDJ combinations and CDR3 sequences used genomic DNA as template. TCRdb ran MiXCR on the reads and lists one entry per CDR3 protein. The sample has about 180,000 distinct CDR3 sequences, 40% to 55% seen once. Sequenced input: sorted CD4+, CD8+, or CD8+CD57+ T cells (not recorded which) from PBMCs. The receptors derive from a human donor in good health.

The rearrangement links TRBV11-2 to TRBJ2-6; 9 bases agree with TRBD1. Per the germline V gene, CDR1 is SGHAT and CDR2 is FQNNGV. V gave up 5 bases and J gave up 0 bases; unmatched junction bases: 11. The CDR3 length is 19 residues. The CDR3 sequence: CASSPFGQGSLSGANVLTF. CDR3 DNA: TGTGCCAGCAGCCCTTTCGGACAGGGGTCCCTCTCTGGGGCCAACGTCCTGACTTTC.

The chain uses TRBV5-1 and TRBJ1-2, with 7 positions matching TRBD1. The germline CDR1 and CDR2 sequences are SGHRS and YFSETQ. This CDR3 contains 14 residues. J was trimmed by 0 bases and V by 2 bases; bases with no gene match: 1. The CDR3 coding sequence is TGCGCCAGCAGCTTAGGGACAGCTAACTATGGCTACACCTTC. This gives the protein CASSLGTANYGYTF.